This TCR beta chain comes out of a study of blood T cell repertoires in COVID-19. Study-level information: The United States, Italy and Spain were the sources of the acute and convalescent COVID-19 samples. In each case, the material was cDNA or gDNA derived from T cells, B-cell-depleted T cells, or PBMCs.

From germline, CDR1 is MNHNY and CDR2 SVGAGI (reference sequence). This CDR3 is 15 amino acids long. V lost 6 bases and J lost 5; bases outside the gene matches: 6. As originally analysed: Reference gene primer amplification gave estimated nucleated cell counts. The repertoire was sequenced with immunoSEQ multiplex PCR; TCRdb's copy has only in-frame clones and lacks some. The V and J calls and the clone size are those of that table, but D and trimming were determined from the DNA. The sample lists fewer than 30,000 clones, over 70% occurring once. V gene TRBV6-6 combines with J gene TRBJ2-2; 10 nucleotides agree with TRBD1. Sequencing was performed on peripheral blood. This TCR came from a woman in her 70s with active or convalescent COVID-19. The DNA for the CDR3 is TGTGCCAGCAGGCCCGGGACAGGGGTAACCGGGGAGCTGTTTTTT. Amino acid sequence: CASRPGTGVTGELFF.